These 26 T cell receptor beta chains were all obtained from the same sample, sequenced in a study of beta chain features in type 1 diabetes. Every isolated RNA sample was fully reverse transcribed, so sequencing captured expressed TCRB transcripts. Generated by immunoSEQ multiplex PCR, the TCRdb table keeps only in-frame clones and is missing some. The table has about 210,000 clones, approximately 11% seen once. The sample was central memory CD4+ T cells from blood. Receptor source: a man younger than 35 in good health.

The chain has TRBV2 and TRBJ2-2; D might be TRBD1 or TRBD2, each matching 6 bases. The CDR3 sequence is 15 residues long. Trimming removed 7 bases from V and 6 bases from J, with 18 bases in between. CDR1 is SNHLY and CDR2 is FYNNEI in the germline V gene. The CDR3 DNA reads as TGTGCCAGCACGGGCAGCCAAAGGGGGGCCGGGGAGCTGTTTTTT. This translates into CASTGSQRGAGELFF.

This clone turned up a few times. The gene calls are TRBV29-1 and TRBJ1-2; 7 bases map to TRBD1. CDR3 length equals 11 residues. V was pared by 7 bases and J by 9 bases, with 8 bases of the junction left unmatched. Per the germline V gene, CDR1 is SQVTM and CDR2 is ANQGSEA. CDR3 in DNA: TGCAGCGCCCGACAGGGCGCCCGCTACACCTTC. Encoded protein: CSARQGARYTF.

Here the CDR3 DNA reads TGTGCCAGCACTGGACTAGCGGGTACCTACGAGCAGTACTTC. Its protein product is CASTGLAGTYEQYF. The chain uses TRBV2 and TRBJ2-7; TRBD2 agrees at 11 bases. After removal of 7 bases from V and 2 bases from J, the junction contained 4 bases not matched to a gene. In germline, CDR1 is SNHLY, CDR2 FYNNEI. The CDR3 runs to 14 residues.

This clone was recorded many times. The chain joins TRBV18 to TRBJ2-3, with no clear D. Germline lookup yields CDR1 KGHSH and CDR2 LQKENI. The CDR3 is 12 residues long. Trimming shortened V by 8 bases and J by 4 bases, and 10 bases separated the two germline ends. The DNA for the CDR3 is TGTGCCAGCGCACGCGGTGCAGATACGCAGTATTTT. It translates to CASARGADTQYF.

This clone has a handful of counts. The same CDR3 also results from other DNA sequences found in this sample. The rearrangement links TRBV29-1 to TRBJ1-1; the D gene is possibly TRBD1 (5 bases). Germline CDR1 reads SQVTM; CDR2 reads ANQGSEA. The CDR3 runs 12 residues. Between the trimmed V and J ends, which lost 4 bases and 4 bases, there was a span of 10 bases. CDR3 in amino acids: CSVAEGRTEAFF. DNA of the CDR3: TGCAGCGTTGCTGAGGGGCGCACTGAAGCTTTCTTT.

The V call is TRBV20-1, the J call TRBJ2-7; D is uncertain. V gave up 4 bases and J gave up 2 bases, with 6 bases separating them. Germline V gene sequence: CDR1 DFQATT, CDR2 SNEGSKA (reference sequence). The CDR3 sequence is 11 residues long. CDR3 sequence reads: CSATDPYEQYF. The CDR3 nucleotides read TGCAGTGCTACGGATCCCTACGAGCAGTACTTC.

In its sample, this clone was seen a few times. The same CDR3 arises from other DNA sequences in this sample as well. J is TRBJ2-5 and V is TRBV5-6; 8 bases align to TRBD2. Trimming took 2 bases from V and 2 from J; bases not matched to a gene: 2. Germline values: CDR1 SGHDT, CDR2 YYEEEE. The CDR3 has 14 amino acids. This CDR3 reads CASSLLAEQETQYF. The CDR3 DNA follows: TGTGCCAGCAGCTTACTAGCGGAGCAAGAGACCCAGTACTTC.

CDR3: CASSVRDRGVNEQFF. The CDR3 DNA follows: TGTGCCAGCAGTGTCCGGGACAGGGGAGTCAATGAGCAGTTCTTC. The chain employs TRBV6-1 and TRBJ2-1; TRBD1 aligns across 10 bases. There are 15 residues in the CDR3. The junction had 6 bases not matched to a gene; V was cut back by 4 bases and J by 6 bases. The V gene's germline CDR1 is MNHNS and CDR2 SASEGT.

This clone was observed a few times. As DNA, the CDR3 is TGTGCCAGGGAAGGGACCGCTAACACCGGGGAGCTGTTTTTT. This gives the protein CAREGTANTGELFF. The V gene is TRBV30, the J gene TRBJ2-2; TRBD1 or TRBD2 may be the D gene (5 bases each). The CDR3 spans 14 residues. The germline CDR1 and CDR2 sequences are GTSNPN and SVGIG (reference sequence). The V gene lost 8 bases and the J gene lost 2 bases, with 15 bases spanning the gap.

This clone was seen a handful of times. This specimen includes other DNA sequences encoding the same CDR3. The chain recombines TRBV9 with TRBJ2-1; 9 positions match TRBD2. V shed 0 bases, J shed 4 bases, and the junction held 2 bases outside the gene matches. Germline V gives CDR1 SGDLS, CDR2 YYNGEE. The CDR3 runs 15 residues. This chain's CDR3 is CASSVGGRDYNEQFF. The CDR3 DNA reads as TGTGCCAGCAGCGTAGGCGGGAGGGATTACAATGAGCAGTTCTTC.

The table lists this clone with a few counts. A far larger clone lies a single base away; this is likely a read error. The chain is built from TRBV4-1 and TRBJ2-7; TRBD2 matches at 15 bases. The CDR3 contains 16 residues. Germline lookup yields CDR1 MGHRA and CDR2 YSYEKL. CDR3 in DNA: TGCGCCCGCAGCCGCGGACTAGCGGGAGGGATAAACGAGCAGTACTTC. Translating gives CARSRGLAGGINEQYF.

The gene calls are TRBV6-1 and TRBJ2-5; D uncertain. Germline loops: CDR1 MNHNS, CDR2 SASEGT. The CDR3 sequence is 13 residues long. Trimming removed 7 bases from V and 6 bases from J, with 15 bases in between. CDR3 sequence (DNA): TGTGCCAGCAAAGGGCTAGACCGTCAGACCCAGTACTTC. This translates into CASKGLDRQTQYF.

The rearrangement joins TRBV29-1 to TRBJ2-1; no firm D call. Between the trimmed V and J ends, which lost 3 bases and 2 bases, there was a span of 8 bases. Germline V gives CDR1 SQVTM, CDR2 ANQGSEA. The CDR3 has 13 residues. Written as DNA, the CDR3 is TGCAGCGTTGACTTGTTTACCTACAATGAGCAGTTCTTC. Translating gives CSVDLFTYNEQFF.

The sample holds a few counts of this clone. The chain employs TRBV5-4 and TRBJ2-1; D unclear. V lost 3 bases and J lost 7, with 14 bases in between. The CDR3 is 14 residues long. Per germline, CDR1 SGHNT and CDR2 YYREEE (reference sequence). CDR3 in DNA: TGTGCCAGCAGCTCGTCGACCCATACGAATGAGCAGTTCTTC. Translating gives CASSSSTHTNEQFF.

This clone appeared a few times. The chain joins TRBV4-1 to TRBJ1-3, with 8 bases matching TRBD1. The ends lost 0 bases at V and 4 bases at J; junction bases unmatched: 8. The CDR3 sequence is 17 residues long. Germline V gives CDR1 MGHRA, CDR2 YSYEKL. The CDR3 sequence is CASSQDRRGQGGNTIYF. For the CDR3, the DNA is TGCGCCAGCAGCCAAGATAGAAGAGGACAGGGAGGAAACACCATATATTTT.

This clone turned up a few times. The chain employs TRBV29-1 and TRBJ2-1, with D unclear. Trimming removed 4 bases from V and 0 bases from J, with 7 bases in between. The CDR3 has 13 residues. Germline V gene lookup returns CDR1 SQVTM and CDR2 ANQGSEA. The DNA of the CDR3 is TGCAGCGTTGGCCGGAGCTCCTACAATGAGCAGTTCTTC. It yields the protein CSVGRSSYNEQFF.

The V gene is TRBV6-1, the J gene TRBJ2-4; possible D gene TRBD1, 6 bases. Trimming shortened V by 9 bases and J by 1 base, and 10 bases separated the two germline ends. CDR1 is MNHNS, CDR2 SASEGT, per germline. The CDR3 length is 13 residues. CDR3 in DNA: TGTGCCAGTCGACAGGCGGCCAAAAACATTCAGTACTTC. It yields the protein CASRQAAKNIQYF.

This clone was counted at least ten times. This sequence joins TRBV18 and TRBJ2-7; D might be TRBD2 (5 bases). V lost 2 bases and J 2 bases, leaving 13 bases between the germline ends. The germline gives CDR1 KGHSH, CDR2 LQKENI. This CDR3 has 15 amino acids. The DNA for the CDR3 is TGTGCCAGCTCACCAGGTTACGGACTGACCTACGAGCAGTACTTC. Encoded protein: CASSPGYGLTYEQYF. The full variable domain, completed using reference TRBV18 and TRBJ2-7, is NAGVMQNPRHLVRRRGQEARLRCSPMKGHSHVYWYRQLPEEGLKFMVYLQKENIIDESGMPKERFSAEFPKEGPSILRIQQVVRGDSAAYFCASSPGYGLTYEQYFGPGTRLTVT.

The chain is built from TRBV7-2 and TRBJ1-1, with 10 bases that match TRBD1. This CDR3 is 16 amino acids long. The ends lost 5 bases at V and 6 bases at J; junction bases unmatched: 12. Germline V gives CDR1 SGHTA, CDR2 FQGNSA. CDR3 in amino acids: CASSPGRTGGGPEAFF. The CDR3 DNA sequence: TGTGCCAGCAGCCCCGGTCGGACAGGGGGGGGCCCTGAAGCTTTCTTT.

In this sample, this clone turned up a few times. Other nucleotide sequences from this sample produce the same CDR3. This chain uses TRBV5-1 with TRBJ2-7; no clear D gene. This CDR3 is built from 13 residues. The V and J ends lost 0 bases and 4 bases respectively, with 8 bases between them. From germline, CDR1 is SGHRS and CDR2 YFSETQ. CDR3 region: CASSLVGTYEQYF. The CDR3 DNA reads TGCGCCAGCAGCTTGGTCGGCACATACGAGCAGTACTTC.

A few counts support this clone. The V gene is TRBV11-2, the J gene TRBJ2-1; D remains ambiguous. V lost 4 bases to trimming and J lost 0 bases, with 13 bases between them. Looked up from germline, CDR1 is SGHAT and CDR2 is FQNNGV. The CDR3 is 16 amino acids. For the CDR3, the DNA is TGTGCCAGCAGCTCGAGTACGGCGAGCTCCTACAATGAGCAGTTCTTC. As protein: CASSSSTASSYNEQFF.

This clone came up a few times. V is TRBV5-1 and J is TRBJ2-1; D perhaps matches TRBD2 (6 bases). Germline CDR1 is SGHRS and CDR2 is YFSETQ. Trimming stripped 0 bases from V and 5 bases from J, with 15 bases between. The CDR3 is 16 residues long. This CDR3 reads CASSLARASANNEQFF. CDR3 bases: TGCGCCAGCAGCTTGGCCCGGGCTAGCGCCAACAATGAGCAGTTCTTC.

V is TRBV6-5 and J is TRBJ2-1, with 8 bases aligning to TRBD1. Germline V gene data show CDR1 as MNHEY and CDR2 as SVGAGI. V was clipped by 5 bases and J by 4 bases; unmatched bases: 7. The CDR3 loop spans 15 amino acids. CDR3 sequence: CASSLRGQGYNEQFF. CDR3 coding DNA: TGTGCCAGCAGTCTTCGAGGACAGGGTTACAATGAGCAGTTCTTC.

This clone appeared a few times. The chain recombines TRBV5-1 with TRBJ2-3; 11 nucleotides align to TRBD2. This CDR3 region has 16 residues. Germline loops: CDR1 SGHRS, CDR2 YFSETQ. Germline trimming cut 6 bases from V and 2 bases from J; bases unmatched to any gene: 8. CDR3 sequence (DNA): TGCGCCAGCAACCCCGGGACTAGCGGTCTCACAGATACGCAGTATTTT. It yields the protein CASNPGTSGLTDTQYF.

This clone was seen more than once but under ten times. The chain links TRBV6-6 to TRBJ2-7, with TRBD1 matching 7 bases. The CDR3 totals 13 residues. The V and J ends lost 8 bases and 5 bases, in that order; junction bases with no gene match: 9. CDR1 is MNHNY, CDR2 SVGAGI, per germline (reference sequence). CDR3 in amino acids: CASGRQGVHEQYF. The CDR3 nucleotides are TGTGCCAGCGGCAGACAGGGCGTGCACGAGCAGTACTTC.

This clone was seen only a few times. The chain is built from TRBV4-2 and TRBJ2-1; 7 bases agree with TRBD1. The germline V gene has CDR1 LGHNA and CDR2 YNFKEQ. The CDR3 has 16 amino acids. Trimming at V came to 1 base and at J to 3 bases, leaving 6 bases not matched to a gene. The CDR3 is CASSQVSGGVYNEQFF. CDR3 nucleotide sequence: TGTGCCAGCAGCCAAGTGTCAGGGGGAGTCTACAATGAGCAGTTCTTC.